Listed below are T cell receptor beta chains from one sample, sequenced in a study of T cell changes during pregnancy in multiple sclerosis. Libraries were prepared by immunoSEQ multiplex PCR; TCRdb keeps only in-frame clonotypes and omits some of them. Of roughly 39,000 clones in the sample, roughly nine tenths were seen once. The sequenced sample was CD4+ T cells from peripheral blood mononuclear cells, obtained in the first trimester of pregnancy. These receptors were obtained from a female donor in good health, enrolled as a control in a pregnancy study. Both conserved end residues are part of each CDR3. A D gene is named only where the DNA matches it firmly. Some rows have no size entry. The others give once, few or many, or a class for an expanded clone.

size	V	J	D	CDR3	DNA
NA	TRBV18	TRBJ1-2	NA	CASSPFDRSSNYGYTF	TGTGCCAGCTCACCGTTTGACAGGAGTTCTAACTATGGCTACACCTTC
NA	TRBV5-6	TRBJ1-5	TRBD1	CASSIGQGRFRDQPQHF	TGTGCCAGCAGCATCGGACAGGGACGGTTTAGGGATCAGCCCCAGCATTTT
NA	TRBV7-9	TRBJ1-1	NA	CASSFPGGGVNTEAFF	TGTGCCAGCAGCTTCCCCGGGGGAGGGGTGAACACTGAAGCTTTCTTT
NA	TRBV19	TRBJ1-2	TRBD1	CASSLGTGGIISYGYTF	TGTGCCAGTAGTCTCGGGACAGGGGGCATCATCAGCTATGGCTACACCTTC
NA	TRBV27	TRBJ2-2	NA	CASSADGLIPGELFF	TGTGCCAGCTCGGCGGACGGACTTATACCCGGGGAGCTGTTTTTT
NA	TRBV7-9	TRBJ1-6	NA	CASSPGVRNNSPLHF	TGTGCCAGCAGCCCCGGAGTTCGGAATAATTCACCCCTCCACTTT
NA	TRBV7-2	TRBJ1-3	NA	CASSRTGSGNTIYF	TGTGCCAGCAGCCGTACAGGGTCTGGAAACACCATATATTTT
NA	TRBV7-9	TRBJ1-1	NA	CASSLEAGVGTEAFF	TGTGCCAGCAGCTTAGAGGCAGGGGTGGGCACTGAAGCTTTCTTT
NA	TRBV6-1	TRBJ1-2	TRBD1	CASSEVGQGGPGYTF	TGTGCCAGCAGTGAAGTAGGGCAGGGGGGTCCTGGCTACACCTTC
NA	TRBV7-7	TRBJ2-5	NA	CASSSDRKETQYF	TGTGCTAGCAGCTCAGACAGGAAAGAGACCCAGTACTTC
NA	TRBV28	TRBJ1-4	NA	CASSSGGRPNEKLFF	TGTGCCAGCAGTTCGGGGGGGCGGCCTAATGAAAAACTGTTTTTT
once	TRBV7-8	TRBJ2-5	NA	CASSLRLGETQYF	TGTGCCAGCAGCTTACGACTGGGAGAGACCCAGTACTTC
NA	TRBV29-1	TRBJ2-7	TRBD2	CSVRSGTSGYEQYF	TGCAGCGTGCGATCCGGGACTAGCGGCTACGAGCAGTACTTC
NA	TRBV6-6	TRBJ2-7	NA	CASRSDSYEQYF	TGTGCCAGCAGATCAGACAGCTACGAGCAGTACTTC
NA	TRBV19	TRBJ1-2	NA	CASSHPSGYGYTF	TGTGCCAGTAGTCACCCGAGTGGCTATGGCTACACCTTC
NA	TRBV4-3	TRBJ2-2	NA	CASNVEPGTGELFF	TGCGCCAGCAATGTCGAGCCGGGAACCGGGGAGCTGTTTTTT
NA	TRBV25-1	TRBJ1-2	NA	CASSTQGASSSYTF	TGTGCCAGCAGTACACAGGGCGCTTCTAGCAGCTACACCTTC
NA	TRBV7-2	TRBJ2-3	TRBD2	CASSPVVLAGGGDTQYF	TGTGCCAGCAGCCCTGTGGTTCTAGCGGGGGGTGGAGATACGCAGTATTTT
NA	TRBV7-9	TRBJ1-1	TRBD1	CASSLLQGVNTEAFF	TGTGCCAGCAGCTTGTTGCAGGGGGTGAACACTGAAGCTTTCTTT
NA	TRBV4-2	TRBJ2-3	NA	CASSRSVLGRSDTQYF	TGTGCCAGCAGCCGGAGCGTACTAGGGCGGTCAGATACGCAGTATTTT
NA	TRBV5-1	TRBJ1-4	NA	CASTLQGRPNEKLFF	TGCGCCAGCACCTTACAGGGCAGGCCTAATGAAAAACTGTTTTTT
NA	TRBV4-3	TRBJ1-2	NA	CASSQDGGGLGYGYTF	TGCGCCAGCAGCCAAGATGGGGGCGGGTTAGGGTATGGCTACACCTTC
NA	TRBV5-1	TRBJ1-2	TRBD1	CASSSRDRGVNGYTF	TGCGCCAGCAGCTCCCGGGACAGGGGCGTGAATGGCTACACCTTC
NA	TRBV11-2	TRBJ2-2	NA	CASSHNPRVPGELFF	TGTGCCAGCAGCCACAACCCCAGGGTTCCCGGGGAGCTGTTTTTT
NA	TRBV4-1	TRBJ2-1	NA	CASSQPGNNEQFF	TGCGCCAGCAGCCAACCCGGGAACAATGAGCAGTTCTTC
NA	TRBV11-2	TRBJ2-2	TRBD1	CASSPRTGNTGELFF	TGTGCCAGCAGCCCTCGGACAGGGAACACCGGGGAGCTGTTTTTT
NA	TRBV7-2	TRBJ2-3	NA	CASSSALGRTTDTQYF	TGTGCCAGCAGCTCGGCCCTCGGGAGAACCACAGATACGCAGTATTTT
NA	TRBV15	TRBJ2-2	TRBD1	CATSSRDRRATGELFF	TGTGCCACCAGCAGCCGGGACAGGCGAGCCACCGGGGAGCTGTTTTTT
NA	TRBV4-3	TRBJ2-7	TRBD1	CASSQVTTGASYEQYF	TGCGCCAGCAGCCAAGTTACGACAGGGGCGTCCTACGAGCAGTACTTC
NA	TRBV5-4	TRBJ2-2	NA	CASSSPTTRELFF	TGTGCCAGCAGCTCCCCGACAACCCGGGAGCTGTTTTTT
NA	TRBV18	TRBJ1-1	NA	CASSPSGDTEAFF	TGTGCCAGCTCACCGAGCGGGGACACTGAAGCTTTCTTT
NA	TRBV10-3	TRBJ2-2	TRBD1	CAISESTLGQGAIGELFF	TGTGCCATCAGTGAGTCTACGTTGGGGCAGGGGGCGATCGGGGAGCTGTTTTTT
once	TRBV19	TRBJ1-5	TRBD1	CASSPRGTGKTQPQHF	TGTGCCAGTAGTCCCCGTGGGACAGGTAAAACTCAGCCCCAGCATTTT
NA	TRBV7-2	TRBJ2-1	NA	CASSLGRVASEQFF	TGTGCCAGCAGCTTAGGGAGAGTGGCGAGTGAGCAGTTCTTC
once	TRBV19	TRBJ1-5	NA	CASSIRTYNQPQHF	TGTGCCAGTAGTATTCGGACATACAATCAGCCCCAGCATTTT
NA	TRBV19	TRBJ2-7	NA	CASSKPGLVSYEQYF	TGTGCCAGTAGTAAACCGGGACTGGTCTCCTACGAGCAGTACTTC
NA	TRBV7-9	TRBJ1-5	NA	CASSRDMGDQPQHF	TGTGCCAGCAGTCGGGACATGGGGGATCAGCCCCAGCATTTT
NA	TRBV9	TRBJ1-1	NA	CASSPQGGAARRNTEAFF	TGTGCCAGCAGCCCCCAGGGAGGGGCAGCCAGACGGAACACTGAAGCTTTCTTT
NA	TRBV5-6	TRBJ1-2	NA	CASSLGAGMGYGYTF	TGTGCCAGCAGCTTGGGGGCAGGGATGGGCTATGGCTACACCTTC
NA	TRBV2	TRBJ2-7	TRBD2	CATRGVLGEQYF	TGTGCCACCCGGGGGGTGCTGGGCGAGCAGTACTTC
NA	TRBV5-1	TRBJ2-3	TRBD1	CASSAQGDTQYF	TGCGCCAGCAGCGCACAGGGGGATACGCAGTATTTT
NA	TRBV6-5	TRBJ1-2	NA	CASSPVEGYGYTF	TGTGCCAGCAGTCCCGTGGAGGGCTATGGCTACACCTTC
NA	TRBV11-3	TRBJ1-1	NA	CASSKGGANTEAFF	TGTGCCAGCAGCAAAGGTGGGGCGAACACTGAAGCTTTCTTT
NA	TRBV5-4	TRBJ2-7	NA	CASSLVQDPHEQYF	TGTGCCAGCAGCTTGGTACAGGACCCCCACGAGCAGTACTTC
NA	TRBV5-1	TRBJ2-2	TRBD1	CASSREDRGLSNTGELFF	TGCGCCAGCAGCCGCGAGGACAGGGGATTATCGAACACCGGGGAGCTGTTTTTT
once	TRBV6-1	TRBJ2-7	NA	CASSEETTTRWEQYF	TGTGCCAGCAGTGAAGAGACCACGACACGGTGGGAGCAGTACTTC
NA	TRBV11-3	TRBJ2-3	NA	CASSPTTSTDTQYF	TGTGCCAGCAGCCCCACGACTAGCACAGATACGCAGTATTTT
NA	TRBV7-2	TRBJ2-5	TRBD2	CASSFLGLAGAETQYF	TGTGCCAGCAGCTTTTTAGGGCTAGCGGGGGCGGAGACCCAGTACTTC
NA	TRBV6-5	TRBJ1-1	NA	CASSKSHRIEAFF	TGTGCCAGCAGTAAATCCCACAGGATAGAAGCTTTCTTT
NA	TRBV4-3	TRBJ1-4	NA	CASSQGDVAATNEKLFF	TGCGCCAGCAGCCAAGGTGACGTAGCTGCAACTAATGAAAAACTGTTTTTT
NA	TRBV5-1	TRBJ2-5	TRBD2	CASSLEASGGWETQYF	TGCGCCAGCAGCTTGGAGGCTAGCGGGGGCTGGGAGACCCAGTACTTC
NA	TRBV19	TRBJ2-2	TRBD1	CASTLRDSTGELFF	TGTGCCAGTACCCTCCGGGACAGCACCGGGGAGCTGTTTTTT
few	TRBV7-9	TRBJ1-1	TRBD1	CASSPETGGAFF	TGTGCCAGCAGCCCAGAGACAGGGGGAGCTTTCTTT
NA	TRBV10-3	TRBJ2-7	TRBD1	CAISDLGTGIFEQYF	TGTGCCATCAGTGATTTGGGGACAGGGATCTTCGAGCAGTACTTC
NA	TRBV5-4	TRBJ2-3	NA	CASSTRLGTDTQYF	TGTGCCAGCAGCACGAGACTAGGCACAGATACGCAGTATTTT
NA	TRBV6-6	TRBJ1-1	NA	CASSYSTGNTEAFF	TGTGCCAGCAGTTACTCTACAGGGAACACTGAAGCTTTCTTT
once	TRBV7-8	TRBJ1-5	NA	CASGPGVGNQPQHF	TGTGCCAGCGGCCCGGGGGTCGGCAATCAGCCCCAGCATTTT
NA	TRBV5-4	TRBJ2-3	TRBD2	CASSLWSGTSADF	TGTGCCAGCAGCTTATGGTCCGGGACTAGCGCCGATTTT